The next 2 T cell receptor beta chains were all read from a single sample in a study of shared T cell receptors in the human thymus. Sequencing was performed with immunoSEQ multiplex PCR; in TCRdb, only in-frame clones are kept and a portion is missing. The data hold roughly 710,000 clones, with approximately 83% observed a single time. These sequences were also reported in another study, on human thymus T cells.

Sequenced: thymocytes. All receptors come from a girl under three years old with a congenital heart defect.

The chain is built from TRBV4-1 and TRBJ2-3; 7 bases are a match to TRBD2. Trimming took 0 bases from V and 0 from J; bases not matched to a gene: 15. Per germline, CDR1 MGHRA and CDR2 YSYEKL. The CDR3 has 20 amino acids. Here the CDR3 DNA reads TGCGCCAGCAGCCAAGAAGGGAGGGTAAGCGGACGTGCTAGCACAGATACGCAGTATTTT. This translates into CASSQEGRVSGRASTDTQYF.

The chain recombines TRBV4-3 with TRBJ1-6; D is ambiguous. The V and J ends lost 4 bases and 5 bases respectively, with 9 bases between them. Per the germline V gene, CDR1 is LGHNA and CDR2 is YSLEER. The CDR3 is made up of 14 amino acids. CDR3 sequence (DNA): TGCGCCAGCAGCCCGTGGCAGGATAATTCACCCCTCCACTTT. Protein sequence: CASSPWQDNSPLHF.